Listed here are 2 T cell receptor beta chains from one sample, sequenced in a study of T-cell memory formation after mild COVID-19. TCRdb reprocessed the 5' RACE reads with MiXCR, giving one entry per CDR3 protein. The top ten hold roughly 8% of the sample, which has approximately 440,000 distinct CDR3 sequences, around 18% seen once. The sequencing input was PBMCs or a T cell subset sorted from them (not recorded which). These receptors all stem from an adult woman who had mild COVID-19 (a few samples of this study predate the infection). Cell type and time point are not known.

The rearrangement uses TRBV7-6 and TRBJ1-1; 7 bases are shared with TRBD1. The CDR3 consists of 14 residues. Losses at the gene ends were 5 bases for V and 1 base for J; bases not matched to a gene: 4. Per the germline V gene, CDR1 is SGHVS and CDR2 is FNYEAQ. As DNA, the CDR3 is TGTGCCAGCAGCCAGGGACAGAGGAACACTGAAGCTTTCTTT. Protein sequence: CASSQGQRNTEAFF. The full variable domain, in which reference TRBV7-6 and TRBJ1-1 provide the parts outside the CDR3, is GAGVSQSPRYKVTKRGQDVALRCDPISGHVSLYWYRQALGQGPEFLTYFNYEAQQDKSGLPNDRFSAERPEGSISTLTIQRTEQRDSAMYRCASSQGQRNTEAFFGQGTRLTVV.

The gene calls are TRBV25-1 and TRBJ1-5, with D perhaps TRBD1 (5 bases). Between the trimmed V and J ends, which lost 4 bases and 0 bases, there was a span of 13 bases. This CDR3 contains 16 residues. Germline V CDR1 and CDR2: MGHDK, SYGVNS. Here the CDR3 reads CASSASGTTSNQPQHF. DNA of the CDR3: TGTGCCAGCAGTGCCTCCGGGACCACTAGCAATCAGCCCCAGCATTTT.